The sequence of this T cell receptor beta chain was determined in a study of radiotherapy plus CTLA-4 blockade in lung cancer. This clone appeared a single time. Antigen unknown. Trimming at V came to 3 bases and at J to 3 bases, leaving 14 bases not matched to a gene. Germline CDR1 and CDR2: SGHNT and YYREEE (reference sequence). There are 17 residues in the CDR3. Broader study findings: Expansion of tumor-derived TCR clones was observed in blood after radiotherapy plus ipilimumab.

The protocol was immunoSEQ multiplex PCR, while the TCRdb copy is restricted to in-frame clones and leaves out a portion. The sample carries roughly 80,000 clones, more than 60% recorded once. In chemo-refractory metastatic non-small-cell lung cancer, patients got ipilimumab CTLA-4 blockade together with focal radiation. The sample was peripheral blood, taken from a patient treated with radiotherapy plus ipilimumab. The chain joins TRBV5-4 to TRBJ1-2, with 7 bases lining up with TRBD1. The sequence derives from a human donor with non-small cell lung cancer who had a partial response to radiotherapy plus ipilimumab. Some clones in this sample may be carry-over from other donors' samples. The chain's CDR3 is CASSSGPGTGADYGYTF. In DNA form, the CDR3 reads TGTGCCAGCAGCTCCGGTCCTGGAACAGGGGCGGACTATGGCTACACCTTC.